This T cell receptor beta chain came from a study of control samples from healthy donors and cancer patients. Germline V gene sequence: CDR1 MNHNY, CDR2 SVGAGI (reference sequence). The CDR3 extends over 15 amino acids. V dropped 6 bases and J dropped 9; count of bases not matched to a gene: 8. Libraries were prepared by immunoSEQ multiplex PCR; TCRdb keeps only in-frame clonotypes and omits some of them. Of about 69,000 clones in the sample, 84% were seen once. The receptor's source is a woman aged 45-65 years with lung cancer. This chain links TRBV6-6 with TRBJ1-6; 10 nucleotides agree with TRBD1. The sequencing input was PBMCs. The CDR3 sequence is CASSSGTGAGSPLHF. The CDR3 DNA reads TGTGCCAGCAGCTCCGGGACAGGGGCGGGTTCACCCCTCCACTTT.